This record looks at one T cell receptor beta chain sequence and its context. The data derive from a study of blood T cell repertoires in COVID-19. Background on the study: Samples of COVID-19 (acute and convalescent) were obtained from the United States, Italy and Spain. T cells, B-cell-depleted T cells, or PBMCs provided the cDNA or gDNA that served as material.

Measured with immunoSEQ multiplex PCR; TCRdb has only the in-frame clones, and not every one. The sample yields roughly 100,000 clones, approximately 83% seen once. V was clipped by 3 bases and J by 0 bases, with 12 bases between them. This CDR3 is built from 15 residues. CDR1 is SGDLS, CDR2 YYNGEE, per germline. This chain links TRBV9 with TRBJ1-2, with a tentative D call TRBD1 (5 bases). The sequence came from a man in his fifties or sixties with acute or convalescent COVID-19. The source material was peripheral blood. The CDR3 coding sequence is TGTGCCAGCAGCGCCACGACAGCGACTAACTATGGCTACACCTTC. It is translated as CASSATTATNYGYTF.